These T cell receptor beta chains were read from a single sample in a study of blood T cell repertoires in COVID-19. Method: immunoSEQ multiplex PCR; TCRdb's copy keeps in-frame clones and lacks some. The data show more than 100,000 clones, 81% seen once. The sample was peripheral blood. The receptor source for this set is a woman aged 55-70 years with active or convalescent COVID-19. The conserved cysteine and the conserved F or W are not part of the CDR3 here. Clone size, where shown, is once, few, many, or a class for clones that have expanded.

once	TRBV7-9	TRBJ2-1	ASTNQGLVDNEQF
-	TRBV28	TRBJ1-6	ASSRTGTGLQSPLH
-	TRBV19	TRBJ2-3	ASSMWGGLTDTQY
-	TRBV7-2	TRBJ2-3	ASSLPGRDTQY
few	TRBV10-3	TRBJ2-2	AITDDRADTGELF
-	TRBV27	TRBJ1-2	ASSLTSAGGRGYT
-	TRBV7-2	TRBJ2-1	ASSLERGYGEQF
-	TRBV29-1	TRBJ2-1	SVEAPDNEQF
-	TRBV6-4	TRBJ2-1	ASIRLAGASSYNEQF
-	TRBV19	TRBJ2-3	ASGDRLTDTQY
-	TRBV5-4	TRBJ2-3	ASTGRGQADTQY
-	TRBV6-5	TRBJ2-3	ATGVQGSDTQY
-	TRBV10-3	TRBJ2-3	AIRTSGSRTDTQY
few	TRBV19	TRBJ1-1	ASSSGQLNTEAF
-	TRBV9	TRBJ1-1	ASSPRTGEVWTEAF
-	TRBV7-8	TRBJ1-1	ASTSLSTEAF